This TCR beta chain was identified during a study of T cells in Graves' hyperthyroidism and ophthalmopathy. V dropped 5 bases and J dropped 2 bases, with 12 bases sitting between them. The CDR3 spans 14 residues. From RNA transcripts, TCR beta CDR3 regions were amplified. First-round RT-PCR of the TCR CDR3 relied on the HTBI primer set. TCRdb processed the multiplex PCR reads anew with MiXCR; each CDR3 protein has one entry. The repertoire consists of approximately 610,000 distinct CDR3 sequences, with approximately 14% occurring once and the leading ten covering around 4.5%. Study-level findings and limits: A model using 13 V-J features told ophthalmopathy apart from stable hyperthyroidism.

Points on this clonotype: Its antigen remains unknown.

The sequenced sample was blood. The chain is built from TRBV12-3 or TRBV12-4 and TRBJ2-5; D perhaps matches TRBD2 (5 bases). The TCR originated in a woman aged 40 to 50 with Graves' ophthalmopathy. The CDR3 DNA sequence: TGTGCCAGCAGTATCAGCGGAGGTCAAGAGACCCAGTACTTC. This codes for CASSISGGQETQYF.